What follows describes a single T cell receptor beta chain. Antigen: not known. The sample is drawn from a study of long-term antiretroviral therapy in people with HIV. Points from the study as a whole: Data on ART adherence, viral resistance or therapy changes were unavailable. Repertoire composition at all time points was dominated by clones that had expanded before ART.

Survey-level resolution applied to immunoSEQ assay v3.0. Only in-frame clones appear in the TCRdb table, and some are missing; sequencing was by immunoSEQ multiplex PCR. The table shows about 50,000 clones, with about 80% occurring only once. The CDR3 runs to 15 residues. V dropped 6 bases and J dropped 7; count of bases not matched to a gene: 6. Looked up from germline, CDR1 is MGHRA and CDR2 is YSYEKL. The gene calls are TRBV4-1 and TRBJ2-1; 13 bases fit TRBD2. The material was unsorted PBMCs, obtained 0.8 years after starting antiretroviral therapy. The origin of this receptor is a woman under 30 with HIV. CDR3 amino acids: CASSPKGLAGNEQFF. CDR3 in DNA: TGCGCCAGCAGTCCCAAGGGACTAGCGGGAAATGAGCAGTTCTTC.